Each of the 22 T cell receptor beta chains below was sequenced from the same sample in a study of cytomegalovirus exposure and HLA in healthy donors. PCR was performed using 60 Vbeta and 13 Jbeta primers. Using immunoSEQ multiplex PCR, the repertoire was profiled, and TCRdb retains in-frame clones only, with some absent. The sample has roughly 190,000 clones; roughly four fifths are singletons. The specimen was PBMCs. These receptors were taken from a man between 35 and 55 years old in good health and CMV-seropositive.

The chain recombines TRBV9 with TRBJ2-2, with TRBD1 matching 10 bases. The ends lost 4 bases at V and 7 bases at J; junction bases unmatched: 7. The CDR3 loop spans 15 amino acids. CDR1 is SGDLS and CDR2 is YYNGEE in the germline V gene. The CDR3 coding sequence is TGTGCCAGCAGCCCACGACAGGGGGCGATCGGGGAGCTGTTTTTT. It encodes CASSPRQGAIGELFF.

Notes on this clone: In the same sample, other DNA sequences code for this CDR3. The chain is built from TRBV27 and TRBJ2-2, with D maybe TRBD2 (6 bases). Germline CDR1 MNHEY, CDR2 SMNVEV (reference sequence). V was clipped by 6 bases and J by 1 base, with 12 bases between them. The CDR3 runs to 15 residues. For the CDR3, the DNA is TGTGCCAGCAGCCCCGGGACTGGGAACACCGGGGAGCTGTTTTTT. As protein: CASSPGTGNTGELFF.

This clone was counted once. The gene calls are TRBV5-1 and TRBJ2-3, with D possibly TRBD1 on 6 matching bases. This CDR3 region has 18 residues. From germline, CDR1 is SGHRS and CDR2 YFSETQ. V was trimmed by 0 bases and J by 0 bases, leaving 17 bases between them. CDR3 sequence: CASSLVLRTEPSTDTQYF. CDR3 nucleotide sequence: TGCGCCAGCAGCTTGGTACTAAGGACAGAGCCTAGCACAGATACGCAGTATTTT.

The chain couples TRBV5-1 to TRBJ2-5, with 7 bases that match TRBD1. Gene TRBJ2-7 matches the end of the DNA better, so the J call may be wrong. Germline assignment: CDR1 SGHRS and CDR2 YFSETQ. This CDR3 comprises 17 residues. The CDR3 reads CASSLDQPETGPYEQYF. In DNA, the CDR3 is TGCGCCAGCAGCTTGGATCAACCCGAGACAGGGCCCTACGAGCAGTACTTC.

The chain recombines TRBV6-1 with TRBJ1-1; TRBD1 might be the D (5 bases). This CDR3 is 14 amino acids long. V shed 6 bases and J shed 5 bases, with 16 bases lying between them. Germline loops: CDR1 MNHNS, CDR2 SASEGT. The CDR3 DNA reads TGTGCCAGCAGGGGGGGACTACGGGTGACTGAAGCTTTCTTT. Protein sequence: CASRGGLRVTEAFF.

The chain recombines TRBV5-1 with TRBJ2-4; D perhaps matches TRBD1 (5 bases). Germline assignment: CDR1 SGHRS and CDR2 YFSETQ. The V end was cut by 0 bases, the J end by 3 bases, with 19 bases between. CDR3 size: 18 residues. CDR3 region: CASSLAFASAQGKNIQYF. As DNA, the CDR3 is TGCGCCAGCAGCTTGGCCTTTGCTTCGGCGCAGGGCAAAAACATTCAGTACTTC.

The chain employs TRBV28 and TRBJ2-7, with a weak D call TRBD1 (6 bases). Germline CDR1 MDHEN, CDR2 SYDVKM. CDR3 length: 13 amino acids. CDR3 residues: CFSGERTAYEQYF. For the CDR3, the DNA is TGTTTTTCAGGGGAGAGGACGGCCTACGAGCAGTACTTC.

This clone was recorded a few times. The rearrangement uses TRBV2 and TRBJ2-2; tentatively, D is TRBD1 (6 bases). The germline V and J ends were trimmed by 11 bases and 7 bases, with 17 bases remaining between them. This CDR3 spans 13 amino acids. CDR1 SNHLY and CDR2 FYNNEI come from the germline V gene. CDR3 sequence (DNA): TGTGCCGGCACCTGGACAGTGTTCGGGGAGCTGTTTTTT. Its protein is CAGTWTVFGELFF.

The chain is built from TRBV5-6 and TRBJ1-2, with D uncertain. Trimming cost V 1 base and J 7 bases, with 8 bases left between them. CDR1 SGHDT and CDR2 YYEEEE come from the germline V gene. CDR3 length: 12 amino acids. This CDR3 reads CASSLSDTGYTF. The CDR3 nucleotides are TGTGCCAGCAGCTTGTCTGACACTGGCTACACCTTC.

This clone is a singleton in its sample. This chain connects TRBV27 to TRBJ1-1, with 10 bases aligning to TRBD1. The V and J ends lost 5 bases and 3 bases, in that order; junction bases with no gene match: 6. The CDR3 runs 15 residues. Germline CDR1 and CDR2: MNHEY and SMNVEV (reference sequence). CDR3 amino acids: CASSAGTGVDTEAFF. In DNA form, the CDR3 reads TGTGCCAGCAGTGCGGGGACAGGGGTGGACACTGAAGCTTTCTTT.

V is TRBV2 and J is TRBJ1-2, with D unresolved. Trimming shortened V by 3 bases and J by 0 bases, and 5 bases separated the two germline ends. CDR1 and CDR2 from the germline V gene are SNHLY and FYNNEI. There are 13 residues in the CDR3. The CDR3 protein is CASSDRTNYGYTF. The CDR3 DNA follows: TGTGCCAGCAGTGACAGAACTAACTATGGCTACACCTTC.

The chain couples TRBV6-1 to TRBJ1-5; 7 positions agree with TRBD1. Unmatched junction bases numbered 2, after V lost 8 bases and J lost 4 bases. The CDR3 has 12 amino acids. Germline CDR1 is MNHNS and CDR2 is SASEGT. The chain's CDR3 is CASQTGNQPQHF. CDR3 DNA: TGTGCCAGCCAGACAGGGAATCAGCCCCAGCATTTT.

J is TRBJ1-4 and V is TRBV11-2; no clear D. The CDR3 is made up of 13 amino acids. In germline, CDR1 is SGHAT, CDR2 FQNNGV. Trimming removed 7 bases from V and 8 bases from J, with 14 bases in between. As DNA, the CDR3 is TGTGCCAGCAAAGCTTCCGGGAAAGAAAAACTGTTTTTT. Translation gives CASKASGKEKLFF. The whole variable domain, filled in from reference TRBV11-2 and TRBJ1-4, reads EAGVAQSPRYKIIEKRQSVAFWCNPISGHATLYWYQQILGQGPKLLIQFQNNGVVDDSQLPKDRFSAERLKGVDSTLKIQPAKLEDSAVYLCASKASGKEKLFFGSGTQLSVL.

The V gene is TRBV11-2, the J gene TRBJ2-1; a weak D match, TRBD2 (6 bases). This CDR3 comprises 13 residues. Germline loops: CDR1 SGHAT, CDR2 FQNNGV. With 0 bases removed from V and 10 bases from J, the gap between germline ends came to 10 bases. CDR3 in amino acids: CASSLDRAGEQFF. Here the CDR3 DNA reads TGTGCCAGCAGCTTAGATCGGGCGGGGGAGCAGTTCTTC. The full variable domain, completed using reference TRBV11-2 and TRBJ2-1, is EAGVAQSPRYKIIEKRQSVAFWCNPISGHATLYWYQQILGQGPKLLIQFQNNGVVDDSQLPKDRFSAERLKGVDSTLKIQPAKLEDSAVYLCASSLDRAGEQFFGPGTRLTVL.

The rearrangement links TRBV29-1 to TRBJ2-7, with D perhaps matching TRBD1 (6 bases). The CDR3 has 12 amino acids. Trimming removed 5 bases from V and 0 bases from J, with 8 bases in between. The germline CDR1 and CDR2 sequences are SQVTM and ANQGSEA. The CDR3 here is CSVWDNSYEQYF. The CDR3 DNA follows: TGCAGCGTTTGGGACAACTCCTACGAGCAGTACTTC.

The gene calls are TRBV7-9 and TRBJ2-1; 8 bases fit TRBD1. Germline V gene sequence: CDR1 SEHNR, CDR2 FQNEAQ (reference sequence). J lost 4 bases, V lost 4 bases, and 6 bases had no gene match. This CDR3 region has 15 residues. In nucleotides, the CDR3 is TGTGCCAGCAGCTCCGGACAGGGCTCGTACAATGAGCAGTTCTTC. Translating gives CASSSGQGSYNEQFF.

The rearrangement joins TRBV5-1 to TRBJ2-1, with TRBD2 matching over 12 bases. Germline V gene lookup returns CDR1 SGHRS and CDR2 YFSETQ. The CDR3 has 17 amino acids. V trimming: 3 bases; J trimming: 7 bases; junction bases outside the gene matches: 11. This chain's CDR3 is CASSSHSGLAGTNEQFF. The CDR3 coding sequence is TGCGCCAGCAGCTCCCACTCCGGACTAGCGGGGACTAATGAGCAGTTCTTC.

The chain couples TRBV10-3 to TRBJ2-7, with a weak D call TRBD1 (6 bases). Trimming removed 4 bases at V and 5 bases at J, with 12 bases between. This CDR3 has 13 residues. Germline values: CDR1 ENHRY, CDR2 SYGVKD. CDR3 sequence: CAISVQGGNEQYF. Written as DNA, the CDR3 is TGTGCCATCAGTGTACAGGGTGGCAACGAGCAGTACTTC.

V and J are TRBV5-4 and TRBJ2-5; D is perhaps TRBD2 (6 bases). The V end was cut by 3 bases, the J end by 2 bases, with 17 bases between. The length of the CDR3 is 16 residues. Germline CDR1 and CDR2: SGHNT and YYREEE (reference sequence). The CDR3 loop is CASSSGLGWAQETQYF. The CDR3 nucleotides are TGTGCCAGCAGCTCGGGACTGGGGTGGGCTCAAGAGACCCAGTACTTC.

This chain uses TRBV7-2 with TRBJ2-1; D may be TRBD2 (5 bases). Deletions cut 1 base from V and 6 bases from J, with 19 bases between. CDR3 length equals 17 residues. Germline CDR1 is SGHTA and CDR2 is FQGNSA. CDR3 region: CASSLVPVGLNFNEQFF. CDR3 DNA: TGTGCCAGCAGCTTAGTCCCAGTTGGACTGAATTTCAATGAGCAGTTCTTC.

The chain uses TRBV27 and TRBJ2-5; perhaps TRBD2 as D (7 bases). Germline values: CDR1 MNHEY, CDR2 SMNVEV (reference sequence). Trimming stripped 2 bases from V and 5 bases from J, with 18 bases between. The CDR3 loop spans 16 amino acids. The CDR3 region has the DNA TGTGCCAGCAGTTTACAATGGGGGGGCGTGGGGGAGACCCAGTACTTC. This gives the protein CASSLQWGGVGETQYF.

The V gene is TRBV5-1, the J gene TRBJ1-6; D perhaps matches TRBD1 (6 bases). The germline V gene has CDR1 SGHRS and CDR2 YFSETQ. With 0 bases removed from V and 7 bases from J, the gap between germline ends came to 20 bases. The CDR3 runs to 18 residues. CDR3 region: CASSLVFAQGVFNSPLHF. For the CDR3, the DNA is TGCGCCAGCAGCTTGGTTTTCGCACAGGGAGTCTTCAATTCACCCCTCCACTTT.